This TCR beta chain was recovered during a study of CD8 T cells in Susac syndrome (dated by TCRdb to between 2019 and 2020). Notes on the research overall: Whether CD8+ T cell activation and differentiation in Susac syndrome was antigen driven was tested using repertoire sequencing. The study compared CD8+ T cell repertoire clonality among roughly eleven healthy donors, 14 Susac syndrome patients and fewer than 19 multiple sclerosis patients.

At the junction V is shortened by 2 bases and J by 2 bases, with 25 bases in between. CDR1 and CDR2 were assigned from the germline V gene as MNHEY and SVGEGT. The CDR3 runs 19 residues from the cysteine to the phenylalanine. Only CDR3 DNA remains: 57 bases, in frame from the first base. RNA was extracted using the RNeasy kit, and roughly 0.5 to 1 microgram was reverse transcribed with random hexamers. The immunoSEQ multiplex PCR assay, which covers 54 Vbeta and 13 Jbeta segments, was used to amplify TCR beta CDR3 regions. PCR amplification bias was corrected using a synthetic template baseline for primer optimization and computational correction. The published analysis was carried out like this. Reads were annotated to V, D and J genes per IMGT and analyzed with immunoSEQ Analyzer, keeping only productive sequences. Clonality was calculated as one minus the Shannon entropy normalized by log2 of the number of productive unique sequences. Public and private clones were assessed among the 100 most prevalent clones of each patient and control. Susac-specific clones were defined as absent from healthy and MS cohorts, around 1,000 published viral clones and other ImmuneACCESS disease sequences. The public reads were reanalyzed by TCRdb: fastp trimming at Q25, MiXCR alignment, in-frame beta chains only. One record per CDR3 amino acid sequence lists the most common genes and DNA. The V and J calls, along with clone size, are taken from TCRdb and not from the paper's own processing. This sample is represented by 350,000 to 550,000 distinct CDR3 sequences; roughly 85% of them were singletons. The ten biggest clones cover approximately 0.12% of the sample.

The full study reports these points: The TCR sequencing and HLA analysis was acknowledged to have included a relatively small number of individuals.

Peripheral blood CD8+ and CD4+ T cells from healthy donors, Susac syndrome patients and multiple sclerosis patients were profiled by high-throughput TCR beta sequencing. Treatment-naive patients with stable or active relapsing-remitting disease fulfilling revised McDonald criteria were used as multiple sclerosis controls. CD8+ TEMRA cells were enriched by FACS, while bulk CD8+ and CD4+ T cells were purified by magnetic negative isolation. Blood was collected in EDTA tubes and processed within 24 hours, with PBMCs isolated through density gradient centrifugation. PBMCs intended for TCR sequencing were cryopreserved in liquid nitrogen and were subsequently thawed in a 37 degrees C water bath. Purity of sorted or isolated CD4+, CD8+ and CD8+ TEMRA cells was at least 90%. On this clonotype itself: Which antigen it targets is not known. No much larger clone exists at a distance of one base, and base qualities are not known.

Material: CD8+ T cells from PBMCs. The sequence was obtained from a human donor with multiple sclerosis. The V gene is TRBV6-2 or TRBV6-3 and the J gene is TRBJ2-7; 6 matching bases give a weak D call of TRBD2. The DNA is TGTGCCAGCAGTTACCCTGCCATTCTTCAAGCGGGTACCACCTACGAGCAGTACTTC. Its product reads: CASSYPAILQAGTTYEQYF.